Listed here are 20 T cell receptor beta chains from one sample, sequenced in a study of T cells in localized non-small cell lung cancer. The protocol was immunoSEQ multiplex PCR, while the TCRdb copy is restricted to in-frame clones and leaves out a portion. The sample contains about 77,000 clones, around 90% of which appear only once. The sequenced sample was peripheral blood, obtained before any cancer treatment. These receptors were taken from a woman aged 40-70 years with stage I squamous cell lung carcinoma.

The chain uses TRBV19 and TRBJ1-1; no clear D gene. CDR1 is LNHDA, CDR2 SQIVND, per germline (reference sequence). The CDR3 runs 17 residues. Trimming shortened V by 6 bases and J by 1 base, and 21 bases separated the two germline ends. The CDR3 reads CASRIGDLGISNTEAFF. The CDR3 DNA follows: TGTGCCAGTAGGATTGGGGATTTAGGGATATCGAACACTGAAGCTTTCTTT.

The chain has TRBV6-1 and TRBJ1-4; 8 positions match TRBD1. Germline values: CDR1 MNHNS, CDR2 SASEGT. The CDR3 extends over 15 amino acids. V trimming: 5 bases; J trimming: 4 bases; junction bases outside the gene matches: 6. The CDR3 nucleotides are TGTGCCAGCAGTTCCCGGACAGGGAATAATGAAAAACTGTTTTTT. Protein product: CASSSRTGNNEKLFF.

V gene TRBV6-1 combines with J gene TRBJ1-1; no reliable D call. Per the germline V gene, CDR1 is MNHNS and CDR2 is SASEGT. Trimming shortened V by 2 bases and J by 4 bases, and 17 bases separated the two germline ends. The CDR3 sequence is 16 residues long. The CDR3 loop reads CASSERFSWEGTEAFF. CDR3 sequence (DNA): TGTGCCAGCAGTGAAAGGTTCTCATGGGAAGGCACTGAAGCTTTCTTT.

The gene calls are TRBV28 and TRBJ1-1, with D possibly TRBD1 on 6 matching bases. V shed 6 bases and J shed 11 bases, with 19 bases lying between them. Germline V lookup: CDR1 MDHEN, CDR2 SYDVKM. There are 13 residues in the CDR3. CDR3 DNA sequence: TGTGCCAGCAGCCTCACAGGGATTTCGTACGCTTTCTTT. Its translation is CASSLTGISYAFF.

The CDR3 nucleotides read TGTGCCAGCAGCGTTGGACTAGCCCCCTACCAAGAGACCCAGTACTTC. It codes for CASSVGLAPYQETQYF. The V gene is TRBV9, the J gene TRBJ2-5; 8 nucleotides line up with TRBD2. Germline values: CDR1 SGDLS, CDR2 YYNGEE. The length of the CDR3 is 16 residues. Losses at the gene ends were 2 bases for V and 0 bases for J; bases not matched to a gene: 6.

The CDR3 here is CASRLEGGRETQYF. The CDR3 nucleotides are TGTGCCAGCAGACTTGAAGGTGGGAGAGAGACCCAGTACTTC. The chain combines TRBV2 with TRBJ2-5, with a weak D call TRBD2 (5 bases). Trimming took off 6 bases at V and 4 bases at J, with 15 bases between the two ends. Germline CDR1 is SNHLY and CDR2 is FYNNEI. CDR3 length equals 14 residues.

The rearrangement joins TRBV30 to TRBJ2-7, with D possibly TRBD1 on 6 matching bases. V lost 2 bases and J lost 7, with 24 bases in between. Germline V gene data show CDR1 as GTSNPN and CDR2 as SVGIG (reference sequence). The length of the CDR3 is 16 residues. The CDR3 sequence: CAWSKGEPGWSREQYF. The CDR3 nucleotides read TGTGCCTGGAGTAAGGGGGAGCCAGGGTGGTCTAGAGAGCAGTACTTC. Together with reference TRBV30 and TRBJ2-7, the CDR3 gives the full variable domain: SQTIHQWPATLVQPVGSPLSLECTVEGTSNPNLYWYRQAAGRGLQLLFYSVGIGQISSEVPQNLSASRPQDRQFILSSKKLLLSDSGFYLCAWSKGEPGWSREQYFGPGTRLTVT.

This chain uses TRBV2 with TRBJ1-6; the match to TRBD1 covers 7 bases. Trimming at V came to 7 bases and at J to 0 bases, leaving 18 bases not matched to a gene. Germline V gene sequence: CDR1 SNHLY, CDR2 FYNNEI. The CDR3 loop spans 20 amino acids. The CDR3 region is CASTEEGTELQSSYNSPLHF. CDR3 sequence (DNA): TGTGCCAGCACCGAGGAAGGGACAGAACTACAGAGCTCCTATAATTCACCCCTCCACTTT. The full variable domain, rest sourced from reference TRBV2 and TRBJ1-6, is EPEVTQTPSHQVTQMGQEVILRCVPISNHLYFYWYRQILGQKVEFLVSFYNNEISEKSEIFDDQFSVERPDGSNFTLKIRSTKLEDSAMYFCASTEEGTELQSSYNSPLHFGNGTRLTVT.

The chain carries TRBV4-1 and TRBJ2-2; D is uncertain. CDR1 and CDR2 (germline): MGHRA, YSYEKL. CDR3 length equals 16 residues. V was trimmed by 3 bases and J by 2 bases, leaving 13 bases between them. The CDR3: CASSQQRATNTGELFF. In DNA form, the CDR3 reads TGCGCCAGCAGCCAGCAAAGGGCAACCAACACCGGGGAGCTGTTTTTT.

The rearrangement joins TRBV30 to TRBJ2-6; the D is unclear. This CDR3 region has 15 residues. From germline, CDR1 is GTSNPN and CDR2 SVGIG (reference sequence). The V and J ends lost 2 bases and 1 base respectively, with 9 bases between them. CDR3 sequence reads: CAWSRLGSGANVLTF. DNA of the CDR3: TGTGCCTGGAGTCGACTTGGGTCTGGGGCCAACGTCCTGACTTTC. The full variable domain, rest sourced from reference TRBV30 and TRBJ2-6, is SQTIHQWPATLVQPVGSPLSLECTVEGTSNPNLYWYRQAAGRGLQLLFYSVGIGQISSEVPQNLSASRPQDRQFILSSKKLLLSDSGFYLCAWSRLGSGANVLTFGAGSRLTVL.

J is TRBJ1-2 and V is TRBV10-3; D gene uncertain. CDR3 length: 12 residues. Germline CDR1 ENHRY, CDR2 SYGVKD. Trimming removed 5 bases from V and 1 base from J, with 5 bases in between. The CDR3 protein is CAISRVNYGYTF. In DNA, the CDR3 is TGTGCCATCAGTAGGGTTAACTATGGCTACACCTTC.

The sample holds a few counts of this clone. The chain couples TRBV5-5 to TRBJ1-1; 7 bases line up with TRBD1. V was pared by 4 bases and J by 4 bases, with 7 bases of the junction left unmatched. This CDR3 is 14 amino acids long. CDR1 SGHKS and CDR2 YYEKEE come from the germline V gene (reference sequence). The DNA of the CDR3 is TGTGCCAGCAGCCTGGACAGGCGGGTCACTGAAGCTTTCTTT. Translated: CASSLDRRVTEAFF.

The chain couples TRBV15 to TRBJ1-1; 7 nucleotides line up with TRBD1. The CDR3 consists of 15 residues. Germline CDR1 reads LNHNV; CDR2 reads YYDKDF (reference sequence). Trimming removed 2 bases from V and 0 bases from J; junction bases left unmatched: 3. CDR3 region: CATSRLTGVNTEAFF. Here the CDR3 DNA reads TGTGCCACCAGCAGACTAACAGGGGTGAACACTGAAGCTTTCTTT. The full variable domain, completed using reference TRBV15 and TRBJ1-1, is DAMVIQNPRYQVTQFGKPVTLSCSQTLNHNVMYWYQQKSSQAPKLLFHYYDKDFNNEADTPDNFQSRRPNTSFCFLDIRSPGLGDTAMYLCATSRLTGVNTEAFFGQGTRLTVV.

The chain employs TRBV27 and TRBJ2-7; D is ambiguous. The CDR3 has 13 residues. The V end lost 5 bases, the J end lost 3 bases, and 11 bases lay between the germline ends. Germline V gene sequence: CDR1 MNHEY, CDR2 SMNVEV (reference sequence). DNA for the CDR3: TGTGCCAGCAGTATGAAGAGCGACTACGAGCAGTACTTC. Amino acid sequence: CASSMKSDYEQYF.

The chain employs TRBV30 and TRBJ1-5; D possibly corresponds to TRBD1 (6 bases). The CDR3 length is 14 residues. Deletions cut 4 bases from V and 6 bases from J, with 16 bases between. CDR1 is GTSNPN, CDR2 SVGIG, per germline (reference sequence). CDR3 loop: CAWTTGIMGQPQHF. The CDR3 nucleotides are TGTGCCTGGACCACAGGGATAATGGGTCAGCCCCAGCATTTT.

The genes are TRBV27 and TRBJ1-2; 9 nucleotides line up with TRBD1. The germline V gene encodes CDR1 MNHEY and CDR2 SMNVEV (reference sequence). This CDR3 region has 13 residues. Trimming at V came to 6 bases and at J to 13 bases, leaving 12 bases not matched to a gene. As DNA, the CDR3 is TGTGCCAGCAGGCGAGAGATAGACAGGGGGTGCACCTTC. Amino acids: CASRREIDRGCTF.

The CDR3 DNA sequence: TGTGCCAGTAGATTGCGAGGGGGCTATAATGAAAAACTGTTTTTT. Protein product: CASRLRGGYNEKLFF. V usage is TRBV27 and J usage is TRBJ1-4; 7 bases agree with TRBD1. The germline V gene has CDR1 MNHEY and CDR2 SMNVEV (reference sequence). Losses at the gene ends were 9 bases for V and 4 bases for J; bases not matched to a gene: 11. The CDR3 is 15 amino acids.

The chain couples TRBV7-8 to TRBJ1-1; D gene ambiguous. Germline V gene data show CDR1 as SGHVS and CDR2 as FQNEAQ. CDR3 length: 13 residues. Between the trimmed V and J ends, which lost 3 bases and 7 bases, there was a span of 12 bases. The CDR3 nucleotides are TGTGCCAGCAGCTTGGGGAGGCAGGTTGAAGCTTTCTTT. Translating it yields CASSLGRQVEAFF.

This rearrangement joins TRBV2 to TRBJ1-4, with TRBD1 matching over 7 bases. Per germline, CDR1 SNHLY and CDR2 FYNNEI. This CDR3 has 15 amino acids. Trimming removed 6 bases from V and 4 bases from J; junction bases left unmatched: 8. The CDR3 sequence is CASRDTQGSNEKLFF. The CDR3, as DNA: TGTGCCAGCAGGGATACACAGGGGAGTAATGAAAAACTGTTTTTT.

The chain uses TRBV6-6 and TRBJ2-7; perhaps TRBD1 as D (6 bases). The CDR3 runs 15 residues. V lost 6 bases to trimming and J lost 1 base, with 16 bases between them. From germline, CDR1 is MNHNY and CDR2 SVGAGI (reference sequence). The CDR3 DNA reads TGTGCCAGCAGCGCCCCTACAGGGCTATCCTACGAGCAGTACTTC. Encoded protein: CASSAPTGLSYEQYF.